Given below is one T cell receptor beta chain in context. The ends were cut back, 3 bases at V and 5 bases at J, with 16 bases in the middle. Germline CDR1 and CDR2: SGHKS and YYEKEE (reference sequence). CDR3 length: 15 residues. This sample stems from a study of blood T cell repertoires in COVID-19. Study-wide background: COVID-19 samples, acute and convalescent, were from the United States, Italy and Spain. PBMCs, B-cell-depleted T cells, or T cells were the source of the cDNA or gDNA that made up the material.

In the study's own analysis: Nucleated cell counts were estimated from reference gene primer amplification. Clones were sequenced by immunoSEQ multiplex PCR, and TCRdb holds only the in-frame ones, with some missing. D and trimming come from the DNA, and the V and J calls and clone size come from that table. The sample contains approximately 98,000 clones, roughly four fifths of which appear only once. Input material: peripheral blood. The rearrangement joins TRBV5-5 to TRBJ2-3, with D possibly matching TRBD2 (5 bases). The sequence came from a man aged 55 to 69 with acute or convalescent COVID-19. The CDR3 nucleotides read TGTGCCAGCAGCTGGGGTGTGGGAGAAGTAGATACGCAGTATTTT. Translating gives CASSWGVGEVDTQYF.